Listed below are T cell receptor beta chains from one sample, sequenced in a study of T cells after posttransplantation cyclophosphamide. Assay used: immunoSEQ multiplex PCR; TCRdb lists only in-frame clones, some missing. The sample is made up of under 15,000 clones, none counted only once. The sequenced sample consisted of PBMCs. All receptors come from a woman in her thirties or forties in good health, CMV-negative, and a related stem cell transplant donor. Both conserved end residues are part of each CDR3. The D gene is left open where the match is weak. Clone size appears in some rows only: once, few, many, or a class for an expanded clone.

TGTGCCAGCAGCTTAGGGCGAGGCGGGGGTGGCACCTACAATGAGCAGTTCTTC,CASSLGRGGGGTYNEQFF,many,TRBJ2-1,TRBD2,TRBV7-9
TGCGCCAGCAGGCAGCGGGGGGGCTCCGGCAATGAGCAGTTCTTC,CASRQRGGSGNEQFF,many,TRBJ2-1,TRBD2,TRBV5-1
TGTGCCAGCAGCCAAGACGTGACTAGCACACAGACCGGGGAGCTGTTTTTT,CASSQDVTSTQTGELFF,many,TRBJ2-2,TRBD2,TRBV4-2
TGCGCCAGCAGCCCACGAACTTTGTCGGGGTCCGGAGAGACCCAGTACTTC,CASSPRTLSGSGETQYF,few,TRBJ2-5,-,TRBV5-1
TGTGCCAGCAGTGAACTGACTTCTGGAAACGGTCCCGGGGAGCTGTTTTTT,CASSELTSGNGPGELFF,many,TRBJ2-2,-,TRBV2
TGTGCCAGCAGCCAAAACAGGGGTTACGAGCAGTACTTC,CASSQNRGYEQYF,many,TRBJ2-7,TRBD1,TRBV4-2
TGTGCCAGCTCACTCCGCGTAGCGGGAGGGCAAGAGACCCAGTACTTC,CASSLRVAGGQETQYF,few,TRBJ2-5,TRBD2,TRBV18
TGTGCCAGCAGCCAAAGAGCGGGAGAAGGCTACAATGAGCAGTTCTTC,CASSQRAGEGYNEQFF,many,TRBJ2-1,TRBD2,TRBV13
TGTGCCTGGAGTACCGACAATCAACGGCCCCAGCATTTT,CAWSTDNQRPQHF,few,TRBJ1-5,-,TRBV30
TGTGCCAGCAACCAGGGAAACTATGGCTACACCTTC,CASNQGNYGYTF,many,TRBJ1-2,-,TRBV6-6
TGTGCCAGTAGTGGAGGGGTTCGGCAGCCCCAGCATTTT,CASSGGVRQPQHF,-,TRBJ1-5,-,TRBV19